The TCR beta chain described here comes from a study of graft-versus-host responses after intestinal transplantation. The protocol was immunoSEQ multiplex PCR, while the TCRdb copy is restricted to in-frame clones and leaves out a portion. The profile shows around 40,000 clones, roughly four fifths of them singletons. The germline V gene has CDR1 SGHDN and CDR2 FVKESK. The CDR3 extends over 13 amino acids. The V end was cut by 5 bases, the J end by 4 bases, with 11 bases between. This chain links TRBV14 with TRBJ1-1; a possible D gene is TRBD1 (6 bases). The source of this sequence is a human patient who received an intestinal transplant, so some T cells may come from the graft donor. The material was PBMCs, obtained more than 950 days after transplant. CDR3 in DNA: TGTGCCAGCAGCACCACAGGGAGCACTGAAGCTTTCTTT. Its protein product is CASSTTGSTEAFF.